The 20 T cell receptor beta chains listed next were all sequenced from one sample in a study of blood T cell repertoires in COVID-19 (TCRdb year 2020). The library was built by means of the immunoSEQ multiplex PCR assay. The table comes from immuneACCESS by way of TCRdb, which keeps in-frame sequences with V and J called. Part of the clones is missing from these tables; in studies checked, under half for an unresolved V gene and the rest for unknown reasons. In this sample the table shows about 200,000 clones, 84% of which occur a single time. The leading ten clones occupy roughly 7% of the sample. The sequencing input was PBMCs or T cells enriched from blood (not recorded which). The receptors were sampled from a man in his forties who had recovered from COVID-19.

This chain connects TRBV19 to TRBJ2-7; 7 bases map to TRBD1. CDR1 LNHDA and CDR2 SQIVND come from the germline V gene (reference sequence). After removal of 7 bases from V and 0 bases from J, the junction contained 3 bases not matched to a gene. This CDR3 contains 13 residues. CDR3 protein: CASTGTASYEQYF. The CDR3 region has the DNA TGTGCCAGTACCGGGACAGCCTCCTACGAGCAGTACTTC.

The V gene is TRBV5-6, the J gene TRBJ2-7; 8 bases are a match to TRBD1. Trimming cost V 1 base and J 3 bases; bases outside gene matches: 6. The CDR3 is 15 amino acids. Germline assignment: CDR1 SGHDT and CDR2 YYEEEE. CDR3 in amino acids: CASSLPQGGLYEQYF. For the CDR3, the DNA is TGTGCCAGCAGCTTGCCACAGGGGGGACTCTACGAGCAGTACTTC.

This chain's CDR3 is CASSERQNSFSGNTIYF. CDR3 coding DNA: TGTGCCAGCAGCGAACGACAGAACTCTTTCTCTGGAAACACCATATATTTT. V gene TRBV9 combines with J gene TRBJ1-3; a weak D match, TRBD1 (5 bases). Trimming cost V 3 bases and J 0 bases, with 16 bases left between them. Germline V gene data show CDR1 as SGDLS and CDR2 as YYNGEE. The CDR3 length is 17 residues.

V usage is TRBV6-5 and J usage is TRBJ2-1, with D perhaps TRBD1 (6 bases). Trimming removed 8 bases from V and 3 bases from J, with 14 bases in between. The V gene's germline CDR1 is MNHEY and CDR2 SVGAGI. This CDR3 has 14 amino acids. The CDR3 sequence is CASLRQAVYNEQFF. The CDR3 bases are TGTGCCAGCCTCCGACAGGCCGTCTACAATGAGCAGTTCTTC.

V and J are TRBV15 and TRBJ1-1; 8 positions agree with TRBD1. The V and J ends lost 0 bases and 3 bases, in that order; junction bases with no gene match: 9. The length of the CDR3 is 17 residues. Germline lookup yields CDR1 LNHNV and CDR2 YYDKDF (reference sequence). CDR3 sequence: CATSRERMLTGDTEAFF. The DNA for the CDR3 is TGTGCCACCAGCAGAGAGAGGATGCTGACAGGGGACACTGAAGCTTTCTTT.

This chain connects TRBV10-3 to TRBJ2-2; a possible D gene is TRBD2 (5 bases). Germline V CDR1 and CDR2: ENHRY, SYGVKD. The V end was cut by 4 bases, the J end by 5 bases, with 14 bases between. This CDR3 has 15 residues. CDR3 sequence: CAISVELVNTGELFF. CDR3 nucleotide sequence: TGTGCCATCAGTGTAGAACTAGTTAATACCGGGGAGCTGTTTTTT.

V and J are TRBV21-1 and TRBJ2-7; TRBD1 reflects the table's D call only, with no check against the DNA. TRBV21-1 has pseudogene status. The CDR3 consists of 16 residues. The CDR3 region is CASSERMPRTGDEQYF. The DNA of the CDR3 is TGTGCCAGCAGCGAAAGAATGCCGCGGACAGGGGACGAGCAGTACTTC.

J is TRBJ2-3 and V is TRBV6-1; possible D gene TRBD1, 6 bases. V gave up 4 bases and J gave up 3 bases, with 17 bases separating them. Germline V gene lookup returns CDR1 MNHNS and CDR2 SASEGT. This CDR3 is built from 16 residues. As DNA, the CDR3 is TGTGCCAGCAGTGCGGTACAGGGTAGAAGGACAGATACGCAGTATTTT. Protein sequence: CASSAVQGRRTDTQYF.

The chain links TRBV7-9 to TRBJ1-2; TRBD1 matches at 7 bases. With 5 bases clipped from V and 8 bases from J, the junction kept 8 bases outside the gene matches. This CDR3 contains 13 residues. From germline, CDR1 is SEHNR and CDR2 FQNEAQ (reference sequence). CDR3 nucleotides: TGTGCCAGCAGCCTGACAGGGAGCGGGGGCTACACCTTC. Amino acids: CASSLTGSGGYTF.

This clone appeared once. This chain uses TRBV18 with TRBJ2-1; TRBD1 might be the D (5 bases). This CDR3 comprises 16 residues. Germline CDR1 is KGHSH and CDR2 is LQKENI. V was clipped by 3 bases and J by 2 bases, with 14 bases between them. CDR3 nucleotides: TGTGCCAGCTCACCCGAACCGGCAGGGACCTACAATGAGCAGTTCTTC. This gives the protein CASSPEPAGTYNEQFF.

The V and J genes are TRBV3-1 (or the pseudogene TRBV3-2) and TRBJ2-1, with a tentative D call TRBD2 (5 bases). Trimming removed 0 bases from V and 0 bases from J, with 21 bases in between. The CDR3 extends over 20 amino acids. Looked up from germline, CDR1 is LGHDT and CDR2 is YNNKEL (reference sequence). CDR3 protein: CASSQDFGRDKAYSYNEQFF. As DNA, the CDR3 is TGTGCCAGCAGCCAAGATTTCGGTCGGGATAAAGCGTACTCCTACAATGAGCAGTTCTTC.

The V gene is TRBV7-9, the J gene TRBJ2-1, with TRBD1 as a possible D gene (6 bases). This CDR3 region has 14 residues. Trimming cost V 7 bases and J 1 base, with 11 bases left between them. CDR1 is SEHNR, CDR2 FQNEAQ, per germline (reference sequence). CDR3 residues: CASIYRDSYNEQFF. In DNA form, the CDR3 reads TGTGCCAGCATATACAGGGATTCCTACAATGAGCAGTTCTTC.

The DNA of the CDR3 is TGTGCCAGCAGGCCGAGCTCCTATAATTCACCCCTCCACTTT. Protein: CASRPSSYNSPLHF. The chain uses TRBV2 and TRBJ1-6; D unresolved. This CDR3 region has 14 residues. V lost 6 bases to trimming and J lost 0 bases, with 6 bases between them. Germline V gene lookup returns CDR1 SNHLY and CDR2 FYNNEI.

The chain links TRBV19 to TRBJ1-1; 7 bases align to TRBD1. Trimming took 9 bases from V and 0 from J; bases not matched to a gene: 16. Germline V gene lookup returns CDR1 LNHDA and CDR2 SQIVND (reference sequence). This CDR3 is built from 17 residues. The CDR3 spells CASHSFGTAIMNTEAFF. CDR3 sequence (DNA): TGTGCCAGCCACAGTTTTGGGACAGCTATAATGAACACTGAAGCTTTCTTT.

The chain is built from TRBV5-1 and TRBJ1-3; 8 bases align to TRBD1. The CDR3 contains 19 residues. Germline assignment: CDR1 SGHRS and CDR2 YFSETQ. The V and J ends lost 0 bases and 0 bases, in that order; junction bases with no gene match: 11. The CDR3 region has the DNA TGCGCCAGCAGCTTGGGGTCAGGGGGCTCCCTAAGCTCTGGAAACACCATATATTTT. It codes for CASSLGSGGSLSSGNTIYF.

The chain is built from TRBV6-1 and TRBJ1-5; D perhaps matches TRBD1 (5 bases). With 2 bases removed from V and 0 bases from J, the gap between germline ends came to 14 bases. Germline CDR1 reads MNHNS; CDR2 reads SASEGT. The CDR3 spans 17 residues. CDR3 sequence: CASSERGRAHSNQPQHF. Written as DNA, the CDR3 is TGTGCCAGCAGTGAAAGGGGCCGCGCTCATAGCAATCAGCCCCAGCATTTT.

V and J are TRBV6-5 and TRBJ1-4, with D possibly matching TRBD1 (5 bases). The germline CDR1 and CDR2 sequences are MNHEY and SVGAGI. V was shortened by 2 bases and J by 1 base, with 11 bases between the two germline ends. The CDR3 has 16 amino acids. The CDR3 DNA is TGTGCCAGCAGTTACACACCGACAGTAACTAATGAAAAACTGTTTTTT. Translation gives CASSYTPTVTNEKLFF.

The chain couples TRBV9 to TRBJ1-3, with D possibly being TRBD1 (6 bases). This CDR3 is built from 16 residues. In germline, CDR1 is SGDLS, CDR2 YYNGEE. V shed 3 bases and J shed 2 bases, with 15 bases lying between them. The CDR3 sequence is CASSATGSRTGNTIYF. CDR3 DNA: TGTGCCAGCAGCGCCACAGGGAGCCGGACTGGAAACACCATATATTTT.

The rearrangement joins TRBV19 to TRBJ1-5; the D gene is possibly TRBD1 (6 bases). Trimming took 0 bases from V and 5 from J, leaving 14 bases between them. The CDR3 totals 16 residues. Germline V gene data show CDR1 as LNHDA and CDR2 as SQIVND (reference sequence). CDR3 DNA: TGTGCCAGTAGTATAGATTTTAGACAGGAGGATCAGCCCCAGCATTTT. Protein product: CASSIDFRQEDQPQHF.

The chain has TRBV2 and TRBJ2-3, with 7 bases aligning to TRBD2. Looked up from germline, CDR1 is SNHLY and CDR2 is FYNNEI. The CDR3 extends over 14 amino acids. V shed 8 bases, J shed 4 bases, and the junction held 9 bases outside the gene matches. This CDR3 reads CASRGLPTADTQYF. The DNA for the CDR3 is TGTGCCAGCCGGGGACTACCCACGGCAGATACGCAGTATTTT.